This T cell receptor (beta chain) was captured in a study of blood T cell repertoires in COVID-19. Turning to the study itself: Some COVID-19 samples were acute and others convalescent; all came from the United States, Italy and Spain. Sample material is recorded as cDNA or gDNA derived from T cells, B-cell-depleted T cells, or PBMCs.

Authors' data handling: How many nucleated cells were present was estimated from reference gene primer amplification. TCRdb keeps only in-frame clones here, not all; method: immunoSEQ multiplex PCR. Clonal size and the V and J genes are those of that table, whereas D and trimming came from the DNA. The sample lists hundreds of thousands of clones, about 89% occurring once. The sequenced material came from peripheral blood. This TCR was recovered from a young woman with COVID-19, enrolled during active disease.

This CDR3 is CASSIEGGTEAFF. DNA for the CDR3: TGTGCCAGTAGTATAGAGGGGGGCACTGAAGCTTTCTTT. The rearrangement uses TRBV19 and TRBJ1-1; D perhaps matches TRBD1 (5 bases). This CDR3 is 13 amino acids long. CDR1 is LNHDA, CDR2 SQIVND, per germline (reference sequence). V was pared by 0 bases and J by 4 bases, with 6 bases between.